These T cell receptor beta chains were read from a single sample in a study of cytomegalovirus exposure and HLA in healthy donors. Some clones are missing from TCRdb's copy, which holds only in-frame ones; the method was immunoSEQ multiplex PCR. The sample carries 240,000 or so clones, 80% to 85% recorded once. Sequences were obtained from PBMCs. The receptors were sampled from a woman aged 55-70 years in good health and CMV-seropositive. Both conserved end residues are part of each CDR3. Each record gives: J gene, V gene, clone size, D gene, CDR3 DNA, CDR3 protein. D genes are given only for firm matches. Only part of the rows carry a size: once, few, many, or a class if the clone is expanded.

TRBJ2-1 | TRBV19 | . | TRBD1 | TGTGCCAGTAGTATGGACATGGACAGGGGGCGTGAGCAGTTCTTC | CASSMDMDRGREQFF
TRBJ2-1 | TRBV6-4 | few | TRBD2 | TGTGCCAGCAGTGGGACTAGCGGGAGAGGGGAGCAGTTCTTC | CASSGTSGRGEQFF
TRBJ1-1 | TRBV19 | . | . | TGTGCCAGTAGTATTATTTTGAGTCCGAACACTGAAGCTTTCTTT | CASSIILSPNTEAFF
TRBJ1-1 | TRBV2 | . | . | TGTGCCAGCAGCACAGCGGCCCAGTCAGCTTTCTTT | CASSTAAQSAFF
TRBJ2-7 | TRBV21-1 | . | . | TGTGCCAGCAGCAATTGCGGGGTACCCTCCTACGAGCAGTACTTC | CASSNCGVPSYEQYF
TRBJ1-2 | TRBV21-1 | . | . | TGTGCCAGCAGCAAAGTTGACGTAGCAGGGGGCTATGGCTACACCTTC | CASSKVDVAGGYGYTF
TRBJ1-1 | TRBV27 | . | TRBD1 | TGTGCCAGCAGTTTAAGACCCGGGACAGGGGCCGAAGCTTTCTTT | CASSLRPGTGAEAFF
TRBJ2-2 | TRBV9 | . | . | TGTGCCAGCAGCGCCTCTACTAGGGTAGGATCCGGGGAGCTGTTTTTT | CASSASTRVGSGELFF
TRBJ1-1 | TRBV19 | few | . | TGTGCCAGTAGTATTCACAAGACAAACACTGAAGCTTTCTTT | CASSIHKTNTEAFF
TRBJ2-7 | TRBV2 | . | . | TGTGCCAGCAGCCAGACAGAAACCTACGAGCAGTACTTC | CASSQTETYEQYF
TRBJ2-1 | TRBV6-1 | . | TRBD2 | TGTGCCAGCAGTCCGGGACTAGCGGGAATGGATGAGCAGTTCTTC | CASSPGLAGMDEQFF
TRBJ2-1 | TRBV27 | . | TRBD2 | TGTGCCAGCACCTCTCTAGCGGGAGACAACAATGAGCAGTTCTTC | CASTSLAGDNNEQFF
TRBJ2-2 | TRBV7-3 | . | TRBD2 | TGTGCCAGCAGCGAAACTAGCGGAACGGCCGGGGAGCTGTTTTTT | CASSETSGTAGELFF
TRBJ1-4 | TRBV11-2 | . | TRBD1 | TGTGCCAGCAGCTTAATGACAGGGACGGGGGAAAAACTGTTTTTT | CASSLMTGTGEKLFF
TRBJ2-2 | TRBV29-1 | . | . | TGCAGCGTTGAAACGGGGATGCGGAACACCGGGGAGCTGTTTTTT | CSVETGMRNTGELFF
TRBJ1-1 | TRBV6-5 | . | . | TGTGCCAGCAGTTACCGAGGGCACTTATGGAACACTGAAGCTTTCTTT | CASSYRGHLWNTEAFF
TRBJ1-5 | TRBV5-8 | . | TRBD1 | TGTGCCAGCAGCCCGGGACAGGGGAGTGTTAGCAATCAGCCCCAGCATTTT | CASSPGQGSVSNQPQHF
TRBJ1-2 | TRBV7-9 | . | . | TGTGCCAGCAGCTTAGCGCAGGTCCGGTATGGCTACGCCTTC | CASSLAQVRYGYAF
TRBJ1-1 | TRBV5-1 | . | . | TGCGCCAGCAGCTTGGCCACCACTTCCATCACTGAAGCTTTCTTT | CASSLATTSITEAFF
TRBJ2-1 | TRBV27 | . | . | TGTGCCAGCAGTTTAAAAACCAGGGGCAATGAGCAGTTCTTC | CASSLKTRGNEQFF
TRBJ2-7 | TRBV5-1 | once | . | TGCGCCAGCGGGACTGAACCGGGACAGACCTTCTACGAGCAGTACTTC | CASGTEPGQTFYEQYF
TRBJ2-2 | TRBV9 | . | TRBD2 | TGTGCCAGCAGCGTAGAAGGACTAGCATCGAGGGGCACCGGGGAGCTGTTTTTT | CASSVEGLASRGTGELFF
TRBJ2-7 | TRBV4-1 | . | TRBD2 | TGCGCCAGCAGCCAAGATCCCGGGACTAGCGGGTTACCCTACGAGCAGTACTTC | CASSQDPGTSGLPYEQYF
TRBJ1-2 | TRBV9 | . | . | TGTGCCAGCAGCGTAGCGCAGAACTATGGCTACACCTTC | CASSVAQNYGYTF
TRBJ2-7 | TRBV5-1 | once | TRBD1 | TGCGCCAGCAGCATGCCGTCAGGGGGCGGCACAACCGAGCAGTACTTC | CASSMPSGGGTTEQYF